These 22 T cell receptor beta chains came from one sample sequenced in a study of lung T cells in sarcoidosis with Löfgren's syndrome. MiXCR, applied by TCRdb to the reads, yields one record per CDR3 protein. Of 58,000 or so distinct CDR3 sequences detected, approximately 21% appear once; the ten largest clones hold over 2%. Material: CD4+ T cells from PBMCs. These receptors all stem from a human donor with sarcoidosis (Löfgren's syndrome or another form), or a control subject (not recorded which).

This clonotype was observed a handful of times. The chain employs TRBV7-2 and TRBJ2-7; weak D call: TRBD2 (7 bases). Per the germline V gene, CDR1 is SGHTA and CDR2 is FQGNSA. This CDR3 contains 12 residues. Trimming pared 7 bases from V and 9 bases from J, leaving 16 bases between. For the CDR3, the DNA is TGTGCCAGCAACCCCCAGGGAGGGGGGCAGTACTTC. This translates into CASNPQGGGQYF.

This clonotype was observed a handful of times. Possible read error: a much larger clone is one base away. In DNA, the CDR3 is TGTACCAGCAGCTTAGGTACGGCAACCTCCTACAATGAGCAGTTCTTC. This sequence encodes CTSSLGTATSYNEQFF. The V call is TRBV7-2, the J call TRBJ2-1; D not certain. CDR3 size: 16 residues. V dropped 1 base and J dropped 0 bases, with 10 bases sitting between them. Germline values: CDR1 SGHTA, CDR2 FQGNSA.

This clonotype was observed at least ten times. The CDR3 DNA sequence: TGTGCCATCAGTGAGTCGACTAGCGGAGGGCCCTACGAGCAGTACTTC. Its translation is CAISESTSGGPYEQYF. The chain links TRBV10-3 to TRBJ2-7, with 9 bases matching TRBD2. With 0 bases clipped from V and 2 bases from J, the junction kept 5 bases outside the gene matches. The CDR3 runs to 16 residues. Per the germline V gene, CDR1 is ENHRY and CDR2 is SYGVKD.

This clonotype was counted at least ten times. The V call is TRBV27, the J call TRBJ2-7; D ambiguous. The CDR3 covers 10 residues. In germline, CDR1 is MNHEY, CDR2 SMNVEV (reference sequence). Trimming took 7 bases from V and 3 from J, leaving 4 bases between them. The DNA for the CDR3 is TGTGCCAGCAATAGCTACGAGCAGTACTTC. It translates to CASNSYEQYF.

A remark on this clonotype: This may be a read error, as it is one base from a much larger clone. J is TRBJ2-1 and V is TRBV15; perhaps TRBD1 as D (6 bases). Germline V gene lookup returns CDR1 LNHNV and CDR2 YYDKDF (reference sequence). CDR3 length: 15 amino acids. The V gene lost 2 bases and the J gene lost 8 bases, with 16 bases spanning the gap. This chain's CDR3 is CATSRPGHGAYEQFF. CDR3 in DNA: TGTGCCACCAGCAGACCGGGACATGGGGCATATGAGCAGTTCTTC. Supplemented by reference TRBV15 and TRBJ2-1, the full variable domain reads DAMVIQNPRYQVTQFGKPVTLSCSQTLNHNVMYWYQQKSSQAPKLLFHYYDKDFNNEADTPDNFQSRRPNTSFCFLDIRSPGLGDTAMYLCATSRPGHGAYEQFFGPGTRLTVL.

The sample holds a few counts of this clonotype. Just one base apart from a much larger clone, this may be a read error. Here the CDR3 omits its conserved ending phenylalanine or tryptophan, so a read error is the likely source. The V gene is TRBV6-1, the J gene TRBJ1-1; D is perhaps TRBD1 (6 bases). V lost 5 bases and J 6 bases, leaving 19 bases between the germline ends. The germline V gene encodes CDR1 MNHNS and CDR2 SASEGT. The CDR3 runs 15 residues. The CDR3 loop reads CASSPTGWGNPEAFS. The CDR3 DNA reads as TGTGCCAGCAGTCCTACAGGGTGGGGTAACCCTGAAGCTTTCTCT.

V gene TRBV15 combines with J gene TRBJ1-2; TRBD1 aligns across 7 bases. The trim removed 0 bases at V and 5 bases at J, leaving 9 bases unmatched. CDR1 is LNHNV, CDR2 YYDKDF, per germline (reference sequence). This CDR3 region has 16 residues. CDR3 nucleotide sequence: TGTGCCACCAGCAGAGAACCGTCGGGACAGCAGTATGGCTACACCTTC. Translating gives CATSREPSGQQYGYTF.

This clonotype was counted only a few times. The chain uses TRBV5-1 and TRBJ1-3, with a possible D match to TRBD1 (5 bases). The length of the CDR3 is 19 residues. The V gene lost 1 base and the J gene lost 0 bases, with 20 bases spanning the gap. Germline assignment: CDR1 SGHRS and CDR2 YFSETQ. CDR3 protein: CASSLTYGYRPNSGNTIYF. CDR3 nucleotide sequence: TGCGCCAGCAGCTTGACATACGGCTACAGGCCTAACTCTGGAAACACCATATATTTT.

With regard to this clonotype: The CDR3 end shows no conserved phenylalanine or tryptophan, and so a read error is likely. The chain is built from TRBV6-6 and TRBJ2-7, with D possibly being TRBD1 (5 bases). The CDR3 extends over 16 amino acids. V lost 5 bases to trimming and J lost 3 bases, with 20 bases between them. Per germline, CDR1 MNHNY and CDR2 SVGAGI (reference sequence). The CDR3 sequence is CASSPKGQARYYEQYI. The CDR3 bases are TGTGCCAGCAGTCCCAAAGGACAAGCCAGATACTACGAGCAGTACATC.

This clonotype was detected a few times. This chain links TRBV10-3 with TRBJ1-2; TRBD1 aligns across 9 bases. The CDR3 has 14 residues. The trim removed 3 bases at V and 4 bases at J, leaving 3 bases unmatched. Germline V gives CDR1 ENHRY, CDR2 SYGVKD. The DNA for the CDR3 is TGTGCCATCAGTGACCCGGACAGGGGCTATGGCTACACCTTC. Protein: CAISDPDRGYGYTF.

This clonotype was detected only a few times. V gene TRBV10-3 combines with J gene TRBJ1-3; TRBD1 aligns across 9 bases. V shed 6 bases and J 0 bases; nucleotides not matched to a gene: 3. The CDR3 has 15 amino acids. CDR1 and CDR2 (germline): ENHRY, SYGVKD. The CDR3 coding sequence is TGTGCCATCAGCGGACAGGGGTACTCTGGAAACACCATATATTTT. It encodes CAISGQGYSGNTIYF.

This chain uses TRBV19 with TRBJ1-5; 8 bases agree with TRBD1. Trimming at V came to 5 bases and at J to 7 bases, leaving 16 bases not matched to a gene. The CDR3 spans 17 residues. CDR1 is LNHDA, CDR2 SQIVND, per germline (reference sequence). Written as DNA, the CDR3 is TGTGCCAGTAGTCCATGGGGGCAGGGGGCCTCAGGGCAGCCCCAGCATTTT. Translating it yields CASSPWGQGASGQPQHF.

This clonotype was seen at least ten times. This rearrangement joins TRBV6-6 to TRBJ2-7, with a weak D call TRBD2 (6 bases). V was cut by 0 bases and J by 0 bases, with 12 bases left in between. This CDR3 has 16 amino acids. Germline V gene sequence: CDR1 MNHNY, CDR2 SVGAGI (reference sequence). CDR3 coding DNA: TGTGCCAGCAGTTACTCTTCTAGCGCGAACTCCTACGAGCAGTACTTC. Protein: CASSYSSSANSYEQYF.

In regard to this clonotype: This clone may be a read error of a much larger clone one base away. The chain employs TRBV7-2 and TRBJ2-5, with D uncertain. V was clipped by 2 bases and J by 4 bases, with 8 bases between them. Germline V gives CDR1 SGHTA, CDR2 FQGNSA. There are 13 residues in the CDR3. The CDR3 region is CASSLLYPETQYF. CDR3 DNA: TGTGCCAGCAGCTTATTGTATCCAGAGACCCAGTACTTC.

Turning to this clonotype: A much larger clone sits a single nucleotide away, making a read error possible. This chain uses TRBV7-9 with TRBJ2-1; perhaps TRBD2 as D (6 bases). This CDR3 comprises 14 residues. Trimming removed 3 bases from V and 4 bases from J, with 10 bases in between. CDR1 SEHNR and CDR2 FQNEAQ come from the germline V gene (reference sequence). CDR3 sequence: CASSLFGRYNEQFF. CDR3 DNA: TGTGCCAGCAGCTTGTTTGGGAGGTACAATGAGCAGTTCTTC.

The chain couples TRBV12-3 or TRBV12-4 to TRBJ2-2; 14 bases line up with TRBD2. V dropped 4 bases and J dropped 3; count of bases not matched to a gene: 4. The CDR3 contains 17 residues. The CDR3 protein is CASSSSGLAGDTGELFF. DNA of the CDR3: TGTGCCAGCAGTTCATCGGGACTAGCGGGAGACACCGGGGAGCTGTTTTTT.

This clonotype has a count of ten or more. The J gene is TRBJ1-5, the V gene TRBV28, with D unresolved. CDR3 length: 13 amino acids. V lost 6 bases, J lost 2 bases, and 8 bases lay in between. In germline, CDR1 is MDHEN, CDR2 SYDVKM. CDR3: CASRALGNQPQHF. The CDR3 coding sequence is TGTGCCAGCAGGGCCCTAGGCAATCAGCCCCAGCATTTT. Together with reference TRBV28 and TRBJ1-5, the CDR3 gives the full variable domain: DVKVTQSSRYLVKRTGEKVFLECVQDMDHENMFWYRQDPGLGLRLIYFSYDVKMKEKGDIPEGYSVSREKKERFSLILESASTNQTSMYLCASRALGNQPQHFGDGTRLSIL.

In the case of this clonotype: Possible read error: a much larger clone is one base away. The CDR3 spells CASSEACNEQFF. CDR3 DNA: TGTGCCAGCAGTGAAGCCTGCAATGAGCAGTTCTTC. This chain uses TRBV6-1 with TRBJ2-1; D remains unclear. Trimming left V 0 bases short and J 6 bases short, with 3 bases between. The germline CDR1 and CDR2 sequences are MNHNS and SASEGT. The CDR3 spans 12 residues.

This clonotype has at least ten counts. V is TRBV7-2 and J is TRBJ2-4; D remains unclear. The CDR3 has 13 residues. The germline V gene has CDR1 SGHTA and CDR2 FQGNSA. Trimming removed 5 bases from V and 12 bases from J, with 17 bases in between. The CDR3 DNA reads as TGTGCCAGCAGCCCCAACTCGGAAGTTGCTCAGTACTTC. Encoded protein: CASSPNSEVAQYF.

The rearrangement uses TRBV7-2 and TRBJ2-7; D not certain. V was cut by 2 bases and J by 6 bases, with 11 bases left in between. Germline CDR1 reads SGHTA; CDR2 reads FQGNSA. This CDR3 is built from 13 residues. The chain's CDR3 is CASSLTYGVEQYF. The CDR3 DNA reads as TGTGCCAGCAGCTTAACTTATGGTGTCGAGCAGTACTTC.

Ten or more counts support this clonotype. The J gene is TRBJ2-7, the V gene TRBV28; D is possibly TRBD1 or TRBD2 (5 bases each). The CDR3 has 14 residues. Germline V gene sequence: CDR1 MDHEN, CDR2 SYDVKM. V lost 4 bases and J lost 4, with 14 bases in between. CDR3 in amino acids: CASSSGTASYEQYV. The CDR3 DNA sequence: TGTGCCAGCAGTTCCGGGACCGCCTCTTACGAGCAGTACGTC.

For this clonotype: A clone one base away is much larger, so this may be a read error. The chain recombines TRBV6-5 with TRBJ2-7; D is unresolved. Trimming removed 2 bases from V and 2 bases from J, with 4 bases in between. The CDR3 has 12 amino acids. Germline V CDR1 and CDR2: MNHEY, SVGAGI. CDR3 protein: CASSYPPYEQYF. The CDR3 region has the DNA TGTGCCAGCAGTTACCCGCCCTACGAGCAGTACTTC.